These T cell receptor beta chains were read from a single sample in a study of a mutant IDH1 vaccine in newly diagnosed glioma. Libraries were prepared by immunoSEQ multiplex PCR; TCRdb keeps only in-frame clonotypes and omits some of them. The sample lists 12,000 or so clones, about nine tenths occurring once. These TCRs are of unknown antigen specificity. The sample was PBMCs, taken from a glioma patient whose treatment included an IDH1 peptide vaccine. Receptors were obtained from a woman aged 40 to 50 with glioma. Some clones in this sample may be carry-over from other donors' samples. Each CDR3 is given with its conserved first and last residue. Each record gives: CDR3 protein, V gene.

CASSPPAADTQYF	TRBV18
CASSAADRLLKDTGELFF	TRBV28
CASSAGTGANSPLHF	TRBV18
CAWSLGKNTEAFF	TRBV30
CASSENGAWGALKETQYF	TRBV2
CASSPALSYNEQFF	TRBV28
CASTLGIGGPRETQYF	TRBV7-2
CASSRGLPPISGNTIYF	TRBV12-1
CASSLSASGTDTQYF	TRBV27
CASSLVDAWRSSYEQYF	TRBV7-2
CASSQDRGVDQPQHF	TRBV4-1
CASSWGQGSPYGYTF	TRBV6-1
CASSRTGLDTGELFF	TRBV19
CASSPRDRVSAQPQHF	TRBV27
CASSLGARAKNIQYF	TRBV7-8
CASSLEQINSPLHF	TRBV11-1
CASSSPGLTSYEQYF	TRBV28
CASSSGGPAPQQYF	TRBV7-2
CASSPRRGFGEAFF	TRBV28
CASSLADQNEKLFF	TRBV5-1
CSASTRERQYF	TRBV20-1
CASSGQVQETQYF	TRBV27
CASSEREVGSDTQYF	TRBV13
CASSLIGMNTEAFF	TRBV7-9
CASIRGALETEAFF	TRBV6-1
CASNDLGEKLFF	TRBV19
CASRDYSYEQYF	TRBV6-1
CASGLTGPTEAFF	TRBV12-5
CASSPNTWAGGYEQYF	TRBV28
CASKTTGNTEAFF	TRBV2
CASSIRAGTMNTEAFF	TRBV19
CASSFTSGEQETQYF	TRBV6-5
CATSKMTVLHQPQHF	TRBV15
CATSREAASGHQETQYF	TRBV15
CASSELRTGGTEAFF	TRBV6-1
CASSLVGTMNTEAFF	TRBV28
CASSLRDLGGEGTDTQYF	TRBV5-6
CASRDFDYGYTF	TRBV28
CASSSSGSTDTQYF	TRBV5-1
CASRQGGETQYF	TRBV19
CASSLLTVNTEAFF	TRBV6-1
CASSSPGGYEQFF	TRBV7-9
CASSLFKGAELNTEAFF	TRBV5-8
CASSLVLDLYGYTF	TRBV5-8
CASMGRGWNTEAFF	TRBV28
CASSFQGGYGYTF	TRBV19
CASSASGKLDEQYF	TRBV9
CASSPERGLLENEQYF	TRBV5-1
CASSVGLAGSYEQYF	TRBV9
CASSPPSAGPSHNEQFF	TRBV28
CASENTGSYEQYF	TRBV2
CASSSAPSGRPGDTQYF	TRBV5-1
CASSQGQGGYGYTF	TRBV4-1
CASRKTGHSNQPQHF	TRBV2
CASSLVTGVYNEQFF	TRBV27